This TCR beta chain was found in a study of blood T cell repertoires in COVID-19. The overall study: The study drew acute and convalescent COVID-19 samples from the United States, Italy and Spain. In each case, the material was cDNA or gDNA derived from T cells, B-cell-depleted T cells, or PBMCs.

The table lists this clone with a count of one. As handled by the study authors: Estimated nucleated cell counts came from reference gene primer amplification. Clones were read by immunoSEQ multiplex PCR, and TCRdb kept only the in-frame ones, dropping some. Clonal size and the V and J genes are those of that table, whereas D and trimming came from the DNA. The data contain 290,000 or so clones, more than 85% of them singletons. Germline trimming cut 8 bases from V and 9 bases from J; bases unmatched to any gene: 9. The CDR3 is 14 amino acids. Germline V gene lookup returns CDR1 MNHEY and CDR2 SVGAGI.

The receptor was derived from a man between 65 and 79 years old with acute or convalescent COVID-19. Sequences were obtained from peripheral blood. This chain joins TRBV6-5 and TRBJ2-1; TRBD2 matches at 11 bases. The CDR3 coding sequence is TGTGCCAGCGTTACTAGCGGGAGTACCCCTGAGCAGTTCTTC. It encodes CASVTSGSTPEQFF.